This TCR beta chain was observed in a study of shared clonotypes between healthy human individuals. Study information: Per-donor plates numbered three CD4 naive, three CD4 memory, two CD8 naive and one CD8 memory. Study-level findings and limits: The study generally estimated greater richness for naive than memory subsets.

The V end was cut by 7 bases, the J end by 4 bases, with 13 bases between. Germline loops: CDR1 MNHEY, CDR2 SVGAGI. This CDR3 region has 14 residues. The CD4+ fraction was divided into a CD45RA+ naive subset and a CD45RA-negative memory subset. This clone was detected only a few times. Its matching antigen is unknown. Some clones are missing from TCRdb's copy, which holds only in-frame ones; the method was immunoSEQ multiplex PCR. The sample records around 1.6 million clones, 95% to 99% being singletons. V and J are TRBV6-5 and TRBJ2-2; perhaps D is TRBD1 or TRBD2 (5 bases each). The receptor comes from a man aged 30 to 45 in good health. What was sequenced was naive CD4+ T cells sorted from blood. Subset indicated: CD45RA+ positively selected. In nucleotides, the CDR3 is TGTGCCAGCACCCGGGACCAGGGCACCGGGGAGCTGTTTTTT. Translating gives CASTRDQGTGELFF.